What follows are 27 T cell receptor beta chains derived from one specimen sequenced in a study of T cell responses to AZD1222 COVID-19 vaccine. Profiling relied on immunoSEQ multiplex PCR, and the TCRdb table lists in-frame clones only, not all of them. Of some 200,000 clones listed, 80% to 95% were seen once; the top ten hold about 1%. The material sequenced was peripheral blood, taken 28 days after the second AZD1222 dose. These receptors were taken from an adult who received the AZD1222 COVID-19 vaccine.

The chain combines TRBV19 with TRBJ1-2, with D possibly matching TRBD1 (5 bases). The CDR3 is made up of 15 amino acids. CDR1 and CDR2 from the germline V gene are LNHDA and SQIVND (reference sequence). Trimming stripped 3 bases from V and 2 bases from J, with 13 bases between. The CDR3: CASSISPGGNYGYTF. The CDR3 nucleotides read TGTGCCAGTAGTATTTCCCCCGGGGGGAACTATGGCTACACCTTC.

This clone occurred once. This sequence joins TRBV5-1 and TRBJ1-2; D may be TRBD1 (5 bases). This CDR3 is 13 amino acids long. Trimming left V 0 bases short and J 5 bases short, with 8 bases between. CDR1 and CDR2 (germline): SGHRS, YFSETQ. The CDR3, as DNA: TGCGCCAGCAGCTTGGGCAGGGATTATGGCTACACCTTC. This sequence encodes CASSLGRDYGYTF.

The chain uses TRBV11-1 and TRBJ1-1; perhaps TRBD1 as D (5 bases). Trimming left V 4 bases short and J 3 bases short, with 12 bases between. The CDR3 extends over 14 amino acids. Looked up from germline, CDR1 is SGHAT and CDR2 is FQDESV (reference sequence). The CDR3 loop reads CASSWGTTYTEAFF. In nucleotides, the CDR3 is TGTGCCAGCAGCTGGGGGACCACCTACACTGAAGCTTTCTTT. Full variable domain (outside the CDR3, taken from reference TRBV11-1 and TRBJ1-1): EAEVAQSPRYKITEKSQAVAFWCDPISGHATLYWYRQILGQGPELLVQFQDESVVDDSQLPKDRFSAERLKGVDSTLKIQPAELGDSAMYLCASSWGTTYTEAFFGQGTRLTVV.

The CDR3 spells CASSRTAGLGELFF. The CDR3 coding sequence is TGTGCCAGCAGTCGGACAGCCGGCCTCGGGGAGCTGTTTTTT. The V gene is TRBV27, the J gene TRBJ2-2, with D perhaps TRBD1 (6 bases). Trimming took 5 bases from V and 7 from J, leaving 14 bases between them. The CDR3 has 14 residues. CDR1 MNHEY and CDR2 SMNVEV come from the germline V gene (reference sequence).

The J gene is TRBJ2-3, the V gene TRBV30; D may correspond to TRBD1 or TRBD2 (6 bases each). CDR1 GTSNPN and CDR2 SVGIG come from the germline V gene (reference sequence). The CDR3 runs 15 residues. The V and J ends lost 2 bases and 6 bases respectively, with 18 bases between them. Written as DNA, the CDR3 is TGTGCCTGGAGTACCGGTTGGGGGGCCCTGGATACGCAGTATTTT. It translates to CAWSTGWGALDTQYF.

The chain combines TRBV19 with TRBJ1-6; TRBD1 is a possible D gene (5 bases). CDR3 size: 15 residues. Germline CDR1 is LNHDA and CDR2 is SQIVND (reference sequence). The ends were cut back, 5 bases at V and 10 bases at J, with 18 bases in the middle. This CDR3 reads CASSLSGQGNSPLHF. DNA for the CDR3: TGTGCCAGTAGTCTATCCGGGCAGGGTAACTCACCCCTCCACTTT.

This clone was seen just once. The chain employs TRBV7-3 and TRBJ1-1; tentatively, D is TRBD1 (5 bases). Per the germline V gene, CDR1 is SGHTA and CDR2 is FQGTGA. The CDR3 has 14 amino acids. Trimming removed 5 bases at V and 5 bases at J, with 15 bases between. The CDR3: CASSAQAEGTEAFF. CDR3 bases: TGTGCCAGCAGCGCACAGGCAGAGGGGACTGAAGCTTTCTTT.

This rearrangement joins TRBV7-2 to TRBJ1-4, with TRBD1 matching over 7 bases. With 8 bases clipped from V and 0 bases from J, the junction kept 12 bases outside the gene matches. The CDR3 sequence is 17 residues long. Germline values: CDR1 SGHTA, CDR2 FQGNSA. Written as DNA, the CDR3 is TGTGCCAGCTCTCGGGACAGCATTATTACAACTAATGAAAAACTGTTTTTT. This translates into CASSRDSIITTNEKLFF.

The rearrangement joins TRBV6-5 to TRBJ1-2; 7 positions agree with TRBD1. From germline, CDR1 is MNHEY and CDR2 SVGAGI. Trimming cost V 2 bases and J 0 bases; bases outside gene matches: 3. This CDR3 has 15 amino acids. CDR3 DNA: TGTGCCAGCAGTTACGAAGGGACAGCTAACTATGGCTACACCTTC. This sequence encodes CASSYEGTANYGYTF.

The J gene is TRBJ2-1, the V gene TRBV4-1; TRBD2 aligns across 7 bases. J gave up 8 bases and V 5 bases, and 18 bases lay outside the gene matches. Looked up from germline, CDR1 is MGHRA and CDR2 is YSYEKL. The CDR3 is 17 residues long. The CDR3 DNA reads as TGCGCCAGCAGCTTTTCCTCGACTAGCTCGAGGTTTGATGAGCAGTTCTTC. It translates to CASSFSSTSSRFDEQFF.

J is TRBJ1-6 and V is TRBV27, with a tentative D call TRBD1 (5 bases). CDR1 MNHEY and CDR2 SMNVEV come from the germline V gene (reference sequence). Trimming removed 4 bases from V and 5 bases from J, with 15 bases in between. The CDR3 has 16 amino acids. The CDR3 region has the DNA TGTGCCAGCAGTTCGTCGGGGGTACGGAATAATTCACCCCTCCACTTT. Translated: CASSSSGVRNNSPLHF.

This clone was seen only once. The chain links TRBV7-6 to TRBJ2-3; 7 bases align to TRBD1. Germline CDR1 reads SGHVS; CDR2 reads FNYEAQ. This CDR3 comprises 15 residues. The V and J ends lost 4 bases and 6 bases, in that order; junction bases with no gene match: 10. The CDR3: CASSSQRQGLDTQYF. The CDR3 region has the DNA TGTGCCAGCAGCTCGCAAAGACAGGGTCTCGATACGCAGTATTTT.

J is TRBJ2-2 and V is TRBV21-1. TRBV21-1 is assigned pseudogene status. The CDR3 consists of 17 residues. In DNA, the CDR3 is TGTGCCAGCAGCAACGAGGGGCGGGCGCCTAACACCGGGGAGCTGTTTTTT. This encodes CASSNEGRAPNTGELFF.

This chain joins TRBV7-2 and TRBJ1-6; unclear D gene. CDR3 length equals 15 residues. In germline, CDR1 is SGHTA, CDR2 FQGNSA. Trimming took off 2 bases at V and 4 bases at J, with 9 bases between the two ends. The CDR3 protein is CASSLPRTYNSPLHF. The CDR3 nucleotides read TGTGCCAGCAGCTTACCCCGGACTTATAATTCACCCCTCCACTTT.

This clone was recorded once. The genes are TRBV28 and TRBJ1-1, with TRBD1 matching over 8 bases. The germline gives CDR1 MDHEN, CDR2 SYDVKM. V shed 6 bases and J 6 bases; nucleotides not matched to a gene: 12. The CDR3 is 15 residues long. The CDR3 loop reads CASRVYRGVVAEAFF. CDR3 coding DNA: TGTGCCAGCAGAGTATACAGGGGGGTTGTCGCTGAAGCTTTCTTT.

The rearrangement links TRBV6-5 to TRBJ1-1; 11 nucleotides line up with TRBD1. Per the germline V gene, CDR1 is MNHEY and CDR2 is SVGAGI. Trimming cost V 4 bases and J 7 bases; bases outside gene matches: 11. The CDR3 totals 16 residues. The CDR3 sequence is CASSFGQGASYSEAFF. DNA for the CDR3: TGTGCCAGCAGTTTCGGACAGGGGGCGAGTTATAGTGAAGCTTTCTTT.

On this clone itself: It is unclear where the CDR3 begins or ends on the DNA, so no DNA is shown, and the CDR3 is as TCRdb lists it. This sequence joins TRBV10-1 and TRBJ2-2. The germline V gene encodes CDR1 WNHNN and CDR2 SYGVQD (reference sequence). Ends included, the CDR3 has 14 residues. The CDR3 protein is CASSEGLRAGELFF.

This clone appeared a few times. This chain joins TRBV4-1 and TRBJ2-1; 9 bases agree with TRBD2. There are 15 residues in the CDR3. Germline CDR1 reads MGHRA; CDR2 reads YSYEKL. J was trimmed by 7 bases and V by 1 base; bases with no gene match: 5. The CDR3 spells CASSQAWRGGNEQFF. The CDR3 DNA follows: TGCGCCAGCAGCCAAGCATGGCGGGGGGGAAATGAGCAGTTCTTC.

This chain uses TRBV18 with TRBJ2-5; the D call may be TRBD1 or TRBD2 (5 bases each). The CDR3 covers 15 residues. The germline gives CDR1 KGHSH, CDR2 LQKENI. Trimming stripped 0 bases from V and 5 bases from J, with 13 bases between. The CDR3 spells CASSPPGVIGETQYF. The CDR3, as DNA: TGTGCCAGCTCACCACCGGGGGTGATCGGGGAGACCCAGTACTTC.

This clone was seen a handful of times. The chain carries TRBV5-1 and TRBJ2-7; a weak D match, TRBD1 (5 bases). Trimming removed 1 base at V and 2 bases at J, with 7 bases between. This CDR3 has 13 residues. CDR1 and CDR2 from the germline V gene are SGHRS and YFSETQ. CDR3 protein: CASSLQGPYEQYF. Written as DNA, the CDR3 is TGCGCCAGCAGCTTGCAGGGTCCCTACGAGCAGTACTTC.

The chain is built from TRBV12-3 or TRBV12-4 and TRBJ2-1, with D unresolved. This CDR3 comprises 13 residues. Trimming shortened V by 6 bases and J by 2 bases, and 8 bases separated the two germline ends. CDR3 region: CASRGLTYNEQFF. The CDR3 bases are TGTGCCAGCAGAGGGTTGACCTACAATGAGCAGTTCTTC.

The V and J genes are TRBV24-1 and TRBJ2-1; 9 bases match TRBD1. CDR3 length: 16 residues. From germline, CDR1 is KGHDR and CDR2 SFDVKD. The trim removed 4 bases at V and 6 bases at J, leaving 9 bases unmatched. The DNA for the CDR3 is TGTGCCACCAGTGACGCCGGGACAGGGATATTCAATGAGCAGTTCTTC. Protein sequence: CATSDAGTGIFNEQFF.

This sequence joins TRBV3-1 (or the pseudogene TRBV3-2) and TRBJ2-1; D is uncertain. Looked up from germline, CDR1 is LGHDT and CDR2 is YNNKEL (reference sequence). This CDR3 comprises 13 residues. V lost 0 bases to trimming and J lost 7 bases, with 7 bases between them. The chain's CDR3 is CASSQDKGNEQFF. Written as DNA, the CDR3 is TGTGCCAGCAGCCAAGACAAGGGAAATGAGCAGTTCTTC.

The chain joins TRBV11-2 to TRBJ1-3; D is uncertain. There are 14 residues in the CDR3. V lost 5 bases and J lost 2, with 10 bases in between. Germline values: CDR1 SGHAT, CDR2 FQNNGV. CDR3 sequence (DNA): TGTGCCAGCAGCCGCCTTGATACTGGAAACACCATATATTTT. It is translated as CASSRLDTGNTIYF.

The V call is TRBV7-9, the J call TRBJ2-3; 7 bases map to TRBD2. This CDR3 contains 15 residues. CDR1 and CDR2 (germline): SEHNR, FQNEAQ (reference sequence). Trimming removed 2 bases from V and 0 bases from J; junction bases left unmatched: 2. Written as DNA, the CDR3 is TGTGCCAGCAGCTTAATCGGGGGGAGCACAGATACGCAGTATTTT. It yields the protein CASSLIGGSTDTQYF.

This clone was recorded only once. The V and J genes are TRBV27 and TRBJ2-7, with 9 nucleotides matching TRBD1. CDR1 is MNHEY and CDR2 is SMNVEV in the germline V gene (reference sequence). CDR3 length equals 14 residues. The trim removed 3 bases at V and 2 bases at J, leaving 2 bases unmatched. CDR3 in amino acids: CASSLGQGAYEQYF. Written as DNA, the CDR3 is TGTGCCAGCAGTTTGGGACAGGGAGCCTACGAGCAGTACTTC.

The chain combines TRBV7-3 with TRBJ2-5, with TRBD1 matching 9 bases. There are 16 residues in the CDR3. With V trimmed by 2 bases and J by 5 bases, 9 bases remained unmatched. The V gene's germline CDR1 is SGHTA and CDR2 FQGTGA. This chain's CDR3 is CASSLGLTGGVETQYF. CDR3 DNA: TGTGCCAGCAGCTTAGGTCTAACAGGGGGCGTTGAGACCCAGTACTTC.